This T cell receptor beta chain originates from a study of T cells in localized non-small cell lung cancer. Study-level points and caveats: Longer overall survival associated with higher blood T cell density; shorter survival with higher adjacent-lung clonality. The appearance of a median roughly 61 of the top 100 tumor clones was seen in adjacent lung.

This clone turned up a few times. The antigen is unknown. Assay used: immunoSEQ multiplex PCR; TCRdb lists only in-frame clones, some missing. The data hold some 25,000 clones, with around nine tenths observed a single time. Germline trimming cut 6 bases from V and 5 bases from J; bases unmatched to any gene: 10. Germline V gene data show CDR1 as LNHDA and CDR2 as SQIVND (reference sequence). There are 14 residues in the CDR3. The chain has TRBV19 and TRBJ2-7, with 7 bases fitting TRBD1. This material consisted of PBMCs, taken before any cancer treatment. The source is a man aged 35-69 years with stage II lung adenocarcinoma. The CDR3 loop is CASSLGGGSHEQYF. CDR3 nucleotide sequence: TGTGCCAGTAGCTTAGGGGGCGGAAGCCACGAGCAGTACTTC.